Shown below are 2 T cell receptor beta chains from a single sample sequenced in a study of spatial heterogeneity in lung cancer. Time point in this sample: sample taken at primary tumor resection. In TCRdb, the 5' RACE reads were re-called with MiXCR into one record per CDR3 protein. Found here are fewer than 45,000 distinct CDR3 sequences, about 7.7% of them singletons; the top ten hold roughly 30%. The source was PBMCs, collected at surgery. These receptors were obtained from a female donor with early-stage non-small cell lung cancer.

This clonotype showed up many times. The chain couples TRBV11-2 to TRBJ1-1; D not certain. There are 15 residues in the CDR3. Germline V lookup: CDR1 SGHAT, CDR2 FQNNGV. V was pared by 6 bases and J by 1 base, with 15 bases between. DNA for the CDR3: TGTGCCAGCAGGCCCCTTTGGGAGCGGAACACTGAAGCTTTCTTT. This gives the protein CASRPLWERNTEAFF.

This clonotype showed up many times. The rearrangement links TRBV5-1 to TRBJ2-7, with D possibly TRBD1 on 5 matching bases. The CDR3 runs to 13 residues. Deletions cut 0 bases from V and 3 bases from J, with 7 bases between. Germline CDR1 is SGHRS and CDR2 is YFSETQ. CDR3: CASSLATGYEQYF. The CDR3 DNA follows: TGCGCCAGCAGCTTGGCTACAGGCTACGAGCAGTACTTC. Complete variable domain (other parts from reference TRBV5-1 and TRBJ2-7): KAGVTQTPRYLIKTRGQQVTLSCSPISGHRSVSWYQQTPGQGLQFLFEYFSETQRNKGNFPGRFSGRQFSNSRSEMNVSTLELGDSALYLCASSLATGYEQYFGPGTRLTVT.